The 25 T cell receptor beta chains below come from one sample, sequenced in a study of blood T cells in healthy people across ages. A second PCR of about 7 to 11 cycles used a sample-barcoded 5' primer and a J-beta primer mix. TCRdb re-called the 5' RACE reads with MiXCR, one entry per CDR3 protein. The sample lists some 940,000 distinct CDR3 sequences; 25% to 35% were seen once. These data were also reused for a study on T cells of mothers and their children.

Sample: blood. These receptors were taken from a woman in her thirties or forties in good health.

This clonotype was counted many times. The genes are TRBV29-1 and TRBJ2-7; D might be TRBD2 (5 bases). V gave up 7 bases and J gave up 3 bases, with 16 bases separating them. The CDR3 loop spans 13 amino acids. Germline values: CDR1 SQVTM, CDR2 ANQGSEA. The CDR3 here is CSGGDVGFYEQYF. The CDR3 DNA sequence: TGCAGCGGGGGAGATGTCGGCTTCTACGAGCAGTACTTC.

V and J are TRBV3-1 and TRBJ2-1; 8 bases map to TRBD2. The CDR3 covers 12 residues. With 11 bases clipped from V and 9 bases from J, the junction kept 9 bases outside the gene matches. Germline V gene sequence: CDR1 LGHDT, CDR2 YNNKEL (reference sequence). The CDR3 nucleotides read TGTGCCGTCGGGGGGGCCGCGGGTGAGCAGTTCTTC. The encoded protein is CAVGGAAGEQFF.

The chain carries TRBV6-2 or TRBV6-3 and TRBJ2-5; D call uncertain. The CDR3 consists of 14 residues. V was cut by 3 bases and J by 5 bases, with 13 bases left in between. Germline CDR1 reads MNHEY; CDR2 reads SVGEGT. The CDR3 is CASSYSLNRETQYF. The DNA for the CDR3 is TGTGCCAGCAGTTATTCTCTAAATCGGGAGACCCAGTACTTC.

Only one count was recorded for this clonotype. The V gene is TRBV5-1, the J gene TRBJ2-5; D could derive from TRBD1 or TRBD2 (6 bases each). CDR3 length equals 15 residues. CDR1 is SGHRS and CDR2 is YFSETQ in the germline V gene. V lost 6 bases to trimming and J lost 2 bases, with 17 bases between them. CDR3 region: CASNLVEGGQETQYF. The CDR3 DNA follows: TGCGCCAGCAACTTAGTTGAGGGGGGACAAGAGACCCAGTACTTC.

This chain uses TRBV4-3 with TRBJ1-4, with 7 bases fitting TRBD1. The CDR3 consists of 16 residues. J gave up 0 bases and V 8 bases, and 9 bases lay outside the gene matches. Germline CDR1 reads LGHNA; CDR2 reads YSLEER. The CDR3 spells CASALGGGTTNEKLFF. The CDR3 DNA reads as TGCGCCAGCGCACTGGGAGGGGGCACAACTAATGAAAAACTGTTTTTT.

In this sample, this clonotype turned up many times. The V and J genes are TRBV28 and TRBJ2-5; TRBD2 agrees at 7 bases. V lost 1 base to trimming and J lost 1 base; unmatched junction nucleotides: 3. Germline assignment: CDR1 MDHEN and CDR2 SYDVKM. There are 15 residues in the CDR3. CDR3 in amino acids: CASSLLSGAQETQYF. CDR3 bases: TGTGCCAGCAGTTTATTGAGCGGGGCCCAAGAGACCCAGTACTTC. The complete variable domain, with remaining parts taken from reference TRBV28 and TRBJ2-5, reads DVKVTQSSRYLVKRTGEKVFLECVQDMDHENMFWYRQDPGLGLRLIYFSYDVKMKEKGDIPEGYSVSREKKERFSLILESASTNQTSMYLCASSLLSGAQETQYFGPGTRLLVL.

This clonotype was counted ten times or more. The chain employs TRBV20-1 and TRBJ2-6; D may be TRBD1 (6 bases). V lost 0 bases and J 2 bases, leaving 8 bases between the germline ends. Per the germline V gene, CDR1 is DFQATT and CDR2 is SNEGSKA (reference sequence). The CDR3 sequence is 15 residues long. CDR3 in amino acids: CSAREQGAGANVLTF. In nucleotides, the CDR3 is TGCAGTGCTAGAGAACAGGGAGCTGGGGCCAACGTCCTGACTTTC.

This clonotype was counted only a few times. The rearrangement joins TRBV5-1 to TRBJ2-7; D is unclear. This CDR3 spans 15 amino acids. Germline V gives CDR1 SGHRS, CDR2 YFSETQ. V lost 3 bases and J lost 0, with 13 bases in between. CDR3 in amino acids: CASSWAVQSSYEQYF. CDR3 DNA sequence: TGCGCCAGCAGCTGGGCCGTCCAGAGCTCCTACGAGCAGTACTTC.

This clonotype has only a few counts. This chain joins TRBV7-3 and TRBJ2-3; possible D gene TRBD1, 6 bases. CDR1 and CDR2 from the germline V gene are SGHTA and FQGTGA. V was pared by 5 bases and J by 2 bases, with 11 bases between. The CDR3 covers 14 residues. DNA of the CDR3: TGTGCCAGCAGCCAGGGACAAGTCACAGATACGCAGTATTTT. It yields the protein CASSQGQVTDTQYF. The full variable domain, completed using reference TRBV7-3 and TRBJ2-3, is GAGVSQTPSNKVTEKGKYVELRCDPISGHTALYWYRQSLGQGPEFLIYFQGTGAADDSGLPNDRFFAVRPEGSVSTLKIQRTERGDSAVYLCASSQGQVTDTQYFGPGTRLTVL.

The chain employs TRBV24-1 and TRBJ1-2; 8 bases align to TRBD1. The germline CDR1 and CDR2 sequences are KGHDR and SFDVKD. Trimming took 5 bases from V and 4 from J; bases not matched to a gene: 5. This CDR3 region has 14 residues. CDR3 DNA sequence: TGTGCCACCAGTGGTCCAGGGGGCATCTATGGCTACACCTTC. It is translated as CATSGPGGIYGYTF.

V usage is TRBV7-3 and J usage is TRBJ2-1, with 8 positions matching TRBD1. This CDR3 is built from 15 residues. CDR1 is SGHTA, CDR2 FQGTGA, per germline. Trimming took 5 bases from V and 3 from J; bases not matched to a gene: 6. In nucleotides, the CDR3 is TGTGCCAGCAGCGCCACAGGGGGGCTCTACAATGAGCAGTTCTTC. Translated: CASSATGGLYNEQFF.

The rearrangement uses TRBV11-2 and TRBJ2-7; D perhaps matches TRBD2 (5 bases). The germline V gene encodes CDR1 SGHAT and CDR2 FQNNGV. V lost 0 bases to trimming and J lost 6 bases, with 12 bases between them. The CDR3 is 14 residues long. The CDR3 nucleotides are TGTGCCAGCAGCTTAGAGGCGGGCGCGGCCGAGCAGTACTTC. Protein product: CASSLEAGAAEQYF.

In this sample, this clonotype turned up a few times. Sequence at one end of the junction differs from germline and may be a read error. The V and J genes are TRBV10-3 and TRBJ2-3; D unclear. The CDR3 is made up of 14 amino acids. The germline V gene encodes CDR1 ENHRY and CDR2 SYGVKD. CDR3 residues: CAIRELGGTDTQYF. The CDR3 coding sequence is TGTGCCATCAGGGAGTTAGGAGGCACAGATACGCAGTATTTT.

There are many counts of this clonotype. The J gene is TRBJ2-2, the V gene TRBV7-8; possible D gene TRBD1, 6 bases. CDR1 and CDR2 (germline): SGHVS, FQNEAQ. Trimming removed 5 bases at V and 5 bases at J, with 12 bases between. This CDR3 is 14 amino acids long. CDR3 sequence reads: CASSLKRGTGELFF. The DNA of the CDR3 is TGTGCCAGCAGCCTAAAAAGGGGGACCGGGGAGCTGTTTTTT.

V is TRBV20-1 and J is TRBJ1-2; weak D call: TRBD1 (5 bases). CDR1 is DFQATT and CDR2 is SNEGSKA in the germline V gene (reference sequence). With 3 bases removed from V and 6 bases from J, the gap between germline ends came to 14 bases. The CDR3 is 13 amino acids. The CDR3 nucleotides are TGCAGTGCTAGGGGCGACAGTTTCAATGGCTACACCTTC. This codes for CSARGDSFNGYTF.

This clonotype has at least ten counts. The genes are TRBV10-3 and TRBJ1-2; unclear D gene. Looked up from germline, CDR1 is ENHRY and CDR2 is SYGVKD. The CDR3 contains 13 residues. Trimming left V 0 bases short and J 3 bases short, with 5 bases between. The CDR3, as DNA: TGTGCCATCAGTGAGTCAGATTACTATGGCTACACCTTC. Translated: CAISESDYYGYTF.

This clonotype was seen at least ten times. This chain connects TRBV4-1 to TRBJ2-1, with TRBD2 identical over 16 bases. Germline loops: CDR1 MGHRA, CDR2 YSYEKL. The CDR3 loop spans 18 amino acids. J lost 2 bases, V lost 3 bases, and 4 bases had no gene match. The CDR3 loop is CASSQGTSGGATYNEQFF. DNA of the CDR3: TGCGCCAGCAGCCAGGGGACTAGCGGGGGGGCGACCTACAATGAGCAGTTCTTC.

This clonotype appeared many times. This rearrangement joins TRBV4-2 to TRBJ2-7, with a possible D match to TRBD2 (6 bases). The CDR3 is made up of 17 amino acids. V lost 4 bases to trimming and J lost 2 bases, with 21 bases between them. From germline, CDR1 is LGHNA and CDR2 YNFKEQ. The CDR3 loop reads CASSPGMRLGEAYEQYF. The CDR3 DNA reads TGTGCCAGCAGCCCAGGGATGAGACTGGGGGAGGCCTACGAGCAGTACTTC.

This clonotype was seen a few times. The V gene is TRBV5-1, the J gene TRBJ2-1; possible D gene TRBD2, 7 bases. Germline CDR1 reads SGHRS; CDR2 reads YFSETQ. The CDR3 is made up of 16 amino acids. Trimming cost V 0 bases and J 8 bases, with 18 bases left between them. The CDR3 protein is CASSLGRGAIGDEQFF. CDR3 in DNA: TGCGCCAGCAGCTTGGGCCGGGGGGCCATTGGTGATGAGCAGTTCTTC. Full variable domain (missing parts from reference TRBV5-1 and TRBJ2-1): KAGVTQTPRYLIKTRGQQVTLSCSPISGHRSVSWYQQTPGQGLQFLFEYFSETQRNKGNFPGRFSGRQFSNSRSEMNVSTLELGDSALYLCASSLGRGAIGDEQFFGPGTRLTVL.

This clonotype has more than one count but fewer than ten. The chain recombines TRBV2 with TRBJ1-5; D remains ambiguous. CDR1 is SNHLY and CDR2 is FYNNEI in the germline V gene. CDR3 length equals 18 residues. V was pared by 6 bases and J by 0 bases, with 21 bases between. The CDR3 is CASRDRMGKRSSNQPQHF. In nucleotides, the CDR3 is TGTGCCAGCAGGGACCGGATGGGTAAAAGGAGTAGCAATCAGCCCCAGCATTTT. Drawing the rest from reference TRBV2 and TRBJ1-5, the complete variable domain is EPEVTQTPSHQVTQMGQEVILRCVPISNHLYFYWYRQILGQKVEFLVSFYNNEISEKSEIFDDQFSVERPDGSNFTLKIRSTKLEDSAMYFCASRDRMGKRSSNQPQHFGDGTRLSIL.

For the CDR3, the DNA is TGTGCCAGCAGTCGAAACGGGGATCAGCCCCAGCATTTT. Encoded protein: CASSRNGDQPQHF. The chain carries TRBV7-8 and TRBJ1-5; D gene uncertain. The CDR3 extends over 13 amino acids. Trimming took off 6 bases at V and 5 bases at J, with 11 bases between the two ends. Germline V gives CDR1 SGHVS, CDR2 FQNEAQ.

The rearrangement joins TRBV25-1 to TRBJ2-7, with TRBD1 matching over 10 bases. The CDR3 length is 17 residues. CDR1 and CDR2 (germline): MGHDK, SYGVNS. V lost 1 base, J lost 0 bases, and 6 bases stayed unmatched. As DNA, the CDR3 is TGTGCCAGCAGTGAATCCCACGGGACAGGGGCCTCCTACGAGCAGTACTTC. As protein: CASSESHGTGASYEQYF.

On this clonotype itself: This could be a read error, since a much larger clone is one nucleotide away. The rearrangement uses TRBV5-5 and TRBJ2-1; 7 positions agree with TRBD1. The germline V gene has CDR1 SGHKS and CDR2 YYEKEE (reference sequence). CDR3 length: 16 residues. CDR3 in amino acids: CAGSWGQSSSYDEQFF. The CDR3 coding sequence is TGTGCCGGCAGCTGGGGACAGTCCAGCTCCTACGATGAGCAGTTCTTC.

The CDR3 region has the DNA TGTGCCAGCAGGGGGGGGACAGGGGTGGTCCAAGAGACCCAGTACTTC. Amino acid sequence: CASRGGTGVVQETQYF. V is TRBV12-3 or TRBV12-4 and J is TRBJ2-5, with TRBD1 identical over 10 bases. The trim removed 6 bases at V and 1 base at J, leaving 8 bases unmatched. This CDR3 spans 16 amino acids.

This rearrangement joins TRBV19 to TRBJ2-5; 8 nucleotides match TRBD1. The CDR3 extends over 13 amino acids. Germline CDR1 is LNHDA and CDR2 is SQIVND (reference sequence). Trimming took 8 bases from V and 1 from J; bases not matched to a gene: 3. CDR3 coding DNA: TGTGCCAGTGTCGGACAGGGCCAAGAGACCCAGTACTTC. Translating gives CASVGQGQETQYF.